The 30 T cell receptor beta chains reported below all come from one sample, sequenced in a study of technical replicates of blood from a handful of donors. Produced via immunoSEQ multiplex PCR; TCRdb's table is partial and in-frame only. This sample has some 96,000 clones, with approximately 96% found just once. Sequencing was performed on T cells isolated from PBMCs. The receptors here all came from a human donor in good health.

This rearrangement joins TRBV5-1 to TRBJ1-4, with TRBD1 as a possible D gene (5 bases). The V and J ends lost 0 bases and 6 bases respectively, with 9 bases between them. The CDR3 is made up of 14 amino acids. Germline assignment: CDR1 SGHRS and CDR2 YFSETQ. The CDR3 nucleotides read TGCGCCAGCAGCTTGGGCGACAGAGATGAAAAACTGTTTTTT. This encodes CASSLGDRDEKLFF.

This clone was seen only once. The chain recombines TRBV11-2 with TRBJ2-1; 7 bases map to TRBD2. CDR1 and CDR2 from the germline V gene are SGHAT and FQNNGV. V was pared by 5 bases and J by 9 bases, with 1 base of the junction left unmatched. This CDR3 is 11 amino acids long. The CDR3 coding sequence is TGTGCCAGCAGCCGCGGGGGTGAGCAGTTCTTC. Translating gives CASSRGGEQFF.

This clone occurred once. The chain recombines TRBV28 with TRBJ2-7; 7 bases are shared with TRBD2. Losses at the gene ends were 2 bases for V and 0 bases for J; bases not matched to a gene: 1. The CDR3 consists of 14 residues. Germline V gene data show CDR1 as MDHEN and CDR2 as SYDVKM. CDR3 protein: CASSLAGASYEQYF. In DNA, the CDR3 is TGTGCCAGCAGTTTAGCGGGAGCCTCCTACGAGCAGTACTTC.

The sample holds one count of this clone. The chain is built from TRBV28 and TRBJ1-2; 10 nucleotides line up with TRBD1. Germline V gene data show CDR1 as MDHEN and CDR2 as SYDVKM. Germline trimming cut 5 bases from V and 0 bases from J; bases unmatched to any gene: 6. The CDR3 length is 16 residues. The CDR3: CASSDRGRAANYGYTF. The CDR3 nucleotides read TGTGCCAGCAGTGACAGGGGGCGGGCGGCTAACTATGGCTACACCTTC.

This rearrangement joins TRBV4-1 to TRBJ2-6; 7 positions match TRBD2. Germline values: CDR1 MGHRA, CDR2 YSYEKL. J lost 4 bases, V lost 3 bases, and 9 bases had no gene match. The CDR3 has 17 amino acids. This CDR3 reads CASSQAFGGVGANVLTF. The DNA of the CDR3 is TGCGCCAGCAGCCAGGCGTTTGGGGGGGTCGGGGCCAACGTCCTGACTTTC.

The chain joins TRBV2 to TRBJ2-7; 10 bases map to TRBD2. Germline V CDR1 and CDR2: SNHLY, FYNNEI. V shed 7 bases and J 7 bases; nucleotides not matched to a gene: 10. CDR3 length: 14 amino acids. CDR3 sequence (DNA): TGTGCCAGCATGAGGGGACTAGCGTCAGATGAGCAGTACTTC. Translating it yields CASMRGLASDEQYF.

This chain connects TRBV30 to TRBJ1-1; D remains unclear. Trimming stripped 7 bases from V and 11 bases from J, with 20 bases between. Looked up from germline, CDR1 is GTSNPN and CDR2 is SVGIG (reference sequence). The CDR3 is made up of 12 amino acids. CDR3 DNA: TGTGCCTTCACCCCCTCCCAGGTCTCGGCTTTCTTT. Translated, it gives CAFTPSQVSAFF. The full variable domain, rest sourced from reference TRBV30 and TRBJ1-1, is SQTIHQWPATLVQPVGSPLSLECTVEGTSNPNLYWYRQAAGRGLQLLFYSVGIGQISSEVPQNLSASRPQDRQFILSSKKLLLSDSGFYLCAFTPSQVSAFFGQGTRLTVV.

The chain combines TRBV19 with TRBJ1-1; 8 bases line up with TRBD1. Trimming took 0 bases from V and 11 from J; bases not matched to a gene: 8. CDR1 and CDR2 (germline): LNHDA, SQIVND (reference sequence). CDR3 size: 14 residues. Here the CDR3 DNA reads TGTGCCAGTAGTATAGATATCGGACAGGGAGAGGCTTTCTTT. Residues: CASSIDIGQGEAFF.

V usage is TRBV5-8 and J usage is TRBJ2-2; 8 bases line up with TRBD1. Germline V gene lookup returns CDR1 SGHTS and CDR2 YDEGEE. V dropped 7 bases and J dropped 1; count of bases not matched to a gene: 12. The CDR3 runs to 17 residues. The chain's CDR3 is CASCYLPGTGNTGELFF. CDR3 DNA: TGTGCCAGCTGCTACTTGCCCGGGACAGGGAACACCGGGGAGCTGTTTTTT.

The rearrangement links TRBV27 to TRBJ1-2, with 8 positions matching TRBD1. V trimming: 2 bases; J trimming: 4 bases; junction bases outside the gene matches: 0. The CDR3 spans 13 residues. The germline V gene encodes CDR1 MNHEY and CDR2 SMNVEV (reference sequence). The CDR3: CASSLTGGYGYTF. The DNA for the CDR3 is TGTGCCAGCAGTTTAACAGGGGGCTATGGCTACACCTTC.

The genes are TRBV30 and TRBJ1-2, with D perhaps TRBD1 (6 bases). Trimming removed 4 bases from V and 0 bases from J, with 15 bases in between. The germline V gene encodes CDR1 GTSNPN and CDR2 SVGIG (reference sequence). CDR3 length equals 15 residues. The CDR3 sequence: CAWTSGDGANYGYTF. DNA for the CDR3: TGTGCCTGGACTTCAGGGGATGGAGCTAACTATGGCTACACCTTC.

This rearrangement joins TRBV7-8 to TRBJ1-1, with TRBD1 identical over 11 bases. The CDR3 extends over 15 amino acids. J was trimmed by 7 bases and V by 5 bases; bases with no gene match: 9. Per germline, CDR1 SGHVS and CDR2 FQNEAQ. In nucleotides, the CDR3 is TGTGCCAGCAGCCTAGTGGACAGGGGGCCATATGAAGCTTTCTTT. Amino acids: CASSLVDRGPYEAFF.

The rearrangement uses TRBV4-1 and TRBJ2-7; 11 nucleotides agree with TRBD2. V was pared by 2 bases and J by 2 bases, with 14 bases of the junction left unmatched. CDR1 is MGHRA and CDR2 is YSYEKL in the germline V gene. The CDR3 loop spans 19 amino acids. Written as DNA, the CDR3 is TGCGCCAGCAGCCAATGTGGGACTAGCGGAGTATGCCACACCTACGAGCAGTACTTC. Amino acids: CASSQCGTSGVCHTYEQYF.

The chain couples TRBV6-1 to TRBJ2-7, with a weak D call TRBD1 (5 bases). The CDR3 consists of 14 residues. V lost 2 bases to trimming and J lost 1 base, with 9 bases between them. Germline CDR1 MNHNS, CDR2 SASEGT. The CDR3 is CASSEQGQSYEQYF. The DNA for the CDR3 is TGTGCCAGCAGTGAACAGGGTCAATCCTACGAGCAGTACTTC.

In this sample, this clone turned up once. The V call is TRBV6-5, the J call TRBJ2-2; a possible D gene is TRBD2 (6 bases). V lost 6 bases, J lost 5 bases, and 16 bases lay in between. Per germline, CDR1 MNHEY and CDR2 SVGAGI. The CDR3 runs 15 residues. This chain's CDR3 is CASSPGRGGTGELFF. CDR3 nucleotides: TGTGCCAGCAGCCCGGGGCGGGGCGGGACCGGGGAGCTGTTTTTT.

The rearrangement joins TRBV7-2 to TRBJ2-7; D gene uncertain. Trimming removed 3 bases at V and 7 bases at J, with 16 bases between. CDR3 length: 14 amino acids. CDR1 and CDR2 from the germline V gene are SGHTA and FQGNSA. In nucleotides, the CDR3 is TGTGCCAGCAGCTTTCCCGAGCGAATGAGGGAGCAGTACTTC. It is translated as CASSFPERMREQYF.

This rearrangement joins TRBV7-8 to TRBJ2-2, with a tentative D call TRBD1 (5 bases). CDR1 SGHVS and CDR2 FQNEAQ come from the germline V gene. V lost 2 bases to trimming and J lost 5 bases, with 18 bases between them. The CDR3 has 17 amino acids. In DNA, the CDR3 is TGTGCCAGCAGCTTAAAATCCAGGGTGGCAGATACCGGGGAGCTGTTTTTT. Translated, it gives CASSLKSRVADTGELFF. Combining the CDR3 with reference TRBV7-8 and TRBJ2-2 gives the whole variable domain GAGVSQSPRYKVAKRGQDVALRCDPISGHVSLFWYQQALGQGPEFLTYFQNEAQLDKSGLPSDRFFAERPEGSVSTLKIQRTQQEDSAVYLCASSLKSRVADTGELFFGEGSRLTVL.

This chain uses TRBV7-2 with TRBJ2-2; TRBD2 matches at 7 bases. There are 15 residues in the CDR3. J gave up 6 bases and V 1 base, and 5 bases lay outside the gene matches. Germline V gene lookup returns CDR1 SGHTA and CDR2 FQGNSA. Here the CDR3 DNA reads TGTGCCAGCAGCTTAGAGGCGGGAGCTCCCGGGGAGCTGTTTTTT. Protein: CASSLEAGAPGELFF.

The chain employs TRBV7-8 and TRBJ1-1, with TRBD1 matching over 8 bases. V trimming: 3 bases; J trimming: 7 bases; junction bases outside the gene matches: 7. Germline CDR1 reads SGHVS; CDR2 reads FQNEAQ. The CDR3 is made up of 14 amino acids. Here the CDR3 DNA reads TGTGCCAGCAGCTTTAACAGGGGGGGGAATGAAGCTTTCTTT. The encoded protein is CASSFNRGGNEAFF.

This rearrangement joins TRBV7-2 to TRBJ1-1; 8 bases are shared with TRBD1. Germline trimming cut 4 bases from V and 6 bases from J; bases unmatched to any gene: 4. The CDR3 loop spans 13 amino acids. Germline CDR1 SGHTA, CDR2 FQGNSA. This CDR3 is CASSSRTGPEAFF. Here the CDR3 DNA reads TGTGCCAGCAGCTCTAGGACAGGGCCTGAAGCTTTCTTT.

The chain couples TRBV5-1 to TRBJ2-2; D is unclear. The CDR3 length is 15 residues. V was shortened by 3 bases and J by 0 bases, with 9 bases between the two germline ends. The germline V gene encodes CDR1 SGHRS and CDR2 YFSETQ. The CDR3 nucleotides read TGCGCCAGCAGCTCCGGAAGCGCGAACACCGGGGAGCTGTTTTTT. Amino acid sequence: CASSSGSANTGELFF. The whole variable domain, remainder taken from reference TRBV5-1 and TRBJ2-2, is KAGVTQTPRYLIKTRGQQVTLSCSPISGHRSVSWYQQTPGQGLQFLFEYFSETQRNKGNFPGRFSGRQFSNSRSEMNVSTLELGDSALYLCASSSGSANTGELFFGEGSRLTVL.

The chain carries TRBV11-2 and TRBJ1-2; D gene uncertain. Trimming took 4 bases from V and 5 from J, leaving 17 bases between them. Germline CDR1 is SGHAT and CDR2 is FQNNGV. The CDR3 is 15 residues long. DNA for the CDR3: TGTGCCAGCAGCTCTGACTACCGACCGACTTATGGCTACACCTTC. Its translation: CASSSDYRPTYGYTF.

The chain employs TRBV28 and TRBJ2-3; a weak D match, TRBD1 (6 bases). Per the germline V gene, CDR1 is MDHEN and CDR2 is SYDVKM. Trimming removed 10 bases at V and 0 bases at J, with 8 bases between. There are 12 residues in the CDR3. CDR3 bases: TGTGCCACCGGACAGAGCACAGATACGCAGTATTTT. It specifies CATGQSTDTQYF.

CDR3: CATRPGTGSYEQYF. The CDR3 region has the DNA TGCGCCACCCGACCCGGGACAGGGTCCTACGAGCAGTACTTC. The chain uses TRBV5-1 and TRBJ2-7; TRBD1 matches 9 bases. In germline, CDR1 is SGHRS, CDR2 YFSETQ. Trimming at V came to 9 bases and at J to 1 base, leaving 8 bases not matched to a gene. The length of the CDR3 is 14 residues.

V is TRBV9 and J is TRBJ1-4, with 10 bases lining up with TRBD1. V lost 3 bases, J lost 4 bases, and 6 bases stayed unmatched. Germline V lookup: CDR1 SGDLS, CDR2 YYNGEE. CDR3 length: 16 amino acids. The DNA for the CDR3 is TGTGCCAGCAGCGCGACGACAGGGGGCCTTAATGAAAAACTGTTTTTT. It translates to CASSATTGGLNEKLFF.

This clone is a singleton in its sample. V usage is TRBV6-1 and J usage is TRBJ1-3; D gene unclear. This CDR3 is 14 amino acids long. Deletions cut 7 bases from V and 4 bases from J, with 14 bases between. Germline CDR1 and CDR2: MNHNS and SASEGT. In DNA form, the CDR3 reads TGTGCCAGCACCGCCTCGGCGCGGGGAAACACCATATATTTT. Translated: CASTASARGNTIYF.

The V call is TRBV2, the J call TRBJ2-1, with D perhaps matching TRBD1 (5 bases). V was pared by 4 bases and J by 5 bases, with 9 bases between. Germline-derived CDR1 and CDR2 are SNHLY and FYNNEI. The length of the CDR3 is 13 residues. The CDR3 region has the DNA TGTGCCAGCAGTGGGGAACAGGACAATGAGCAGTTCTTC. As protein: CASSGEQDNEQFF.

The DNA for the CDR3 is TGTGCCAGCAGCCAACTAGCGGGCTCCTACAATGAGCAGTTCTTC. Translation: CASSQLAGSYNEQFF. The genes are TRBV11-1 and TRBJ2-1; 9 nucleotides match TRBD2. The V gene end was trimmed by 5 bases and the J gene end by 0 bases; junction bases not matched to a gene: 2. Germline CDR1 is SGHAT and CDR2 is FQDESV (reference sequence). The CDR3 is made up of 15 amino acids.

The chain has TRBV5-1 and TRBJ1-5, with D possibly TRBD1 on 5 matching bases. This CDR3 is built from 13 residues. Looked up from germline, CDR1 is SGHRS and CDR2 is YFSETQ. Trimming shortened V by 5 bases and J by 3 bases, and 9 bases separated the two germline ends. CDR3: CASRRDPNQPQHF. CDR3 nucleotide sequence: TGCGCCAGCAGGCGGGACCCCAATCAGCCCCAGCATTTT.

This chain uses TRBV28 with TRBJ1-5, with 9 bases matching TRBD1. Germline lookup yields CDR1 MDHEN and CDR2 SYDVKM. The CDR3 consists of 15 residues. J gave up 7 bases and V 5 bases, and 9 bases lay outside the gene matches. This CDR3 is CASSPGQGMLQPQHF. As DNA, the CDR3 is TGTGCCAGCAGTCCTGGACAGGGGATGTTACAGCCCCAGCATTTT.